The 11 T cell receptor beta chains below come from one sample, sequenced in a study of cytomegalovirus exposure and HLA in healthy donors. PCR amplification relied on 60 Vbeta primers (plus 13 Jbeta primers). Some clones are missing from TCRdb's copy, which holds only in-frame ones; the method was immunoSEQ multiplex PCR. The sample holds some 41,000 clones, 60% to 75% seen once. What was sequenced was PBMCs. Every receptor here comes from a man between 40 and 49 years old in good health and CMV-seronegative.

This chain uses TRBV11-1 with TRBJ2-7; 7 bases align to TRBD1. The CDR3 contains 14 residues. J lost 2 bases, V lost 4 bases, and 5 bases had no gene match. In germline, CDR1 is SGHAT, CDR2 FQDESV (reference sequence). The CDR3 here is CASSSTGTAYEQYF. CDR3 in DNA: TGTGCCAGCAGCTCAACCGGGACAGCCTACGAGCAGTACTTC.

CDR3 DNA: TGTGCCAGCAGTTACTCCCAGGGAGGGGGGGACGAGCAGTACTTC. It encodes CASSYSQGGGDEQYF. The J gene is TRBJ2-7, the V gene TRBV6-5; TRBD2 is a possible D gene (7 bases). V lost 0 bases and J lost 5, with 14 bases in between. CDR3 length: 15 residues. Germline CDR1 reads MNHEY; CDR2 reads SVGAGI.

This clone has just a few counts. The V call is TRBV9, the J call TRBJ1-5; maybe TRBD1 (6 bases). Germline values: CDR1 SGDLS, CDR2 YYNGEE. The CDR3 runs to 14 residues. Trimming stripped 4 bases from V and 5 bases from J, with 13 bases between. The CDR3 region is CASSPRGGDQPQHF. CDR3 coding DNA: TGTGCCAGCAGCCCTAGAGGGGGTGATCAGCCCCAGCATTTT.

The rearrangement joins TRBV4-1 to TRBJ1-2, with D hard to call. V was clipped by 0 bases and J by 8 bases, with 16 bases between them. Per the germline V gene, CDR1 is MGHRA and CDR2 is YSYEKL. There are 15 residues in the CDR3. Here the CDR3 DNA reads TGCGCCAGCAGCCAAGATGCGTTGACCCGGGGAGGCTACACCTTC. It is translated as CASSQDALTRGGYTF.

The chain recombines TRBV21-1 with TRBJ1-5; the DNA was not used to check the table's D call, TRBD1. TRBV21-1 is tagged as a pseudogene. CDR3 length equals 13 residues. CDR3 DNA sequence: TGTGCCAGGGACAGGGGGCGAAATCAGCCCCAGCATTTT. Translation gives CARDRGRNQPQHF.

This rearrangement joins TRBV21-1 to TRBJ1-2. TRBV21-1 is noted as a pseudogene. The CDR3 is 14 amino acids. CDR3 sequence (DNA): TGTGCCAGCAGCAACGGTCCGAACCTCTATGGCTACACCTTC. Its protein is CASSNGPNLYGYTF.

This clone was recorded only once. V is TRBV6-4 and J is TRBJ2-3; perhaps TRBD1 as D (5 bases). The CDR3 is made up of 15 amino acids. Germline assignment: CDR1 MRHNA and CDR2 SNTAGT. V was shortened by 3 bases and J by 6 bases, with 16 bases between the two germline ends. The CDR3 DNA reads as TGTGCCAGCAGTGATACCTCAGGGCCCCAGGATACGCAGTATTTT. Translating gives CASSDTSGPQDTQYF.

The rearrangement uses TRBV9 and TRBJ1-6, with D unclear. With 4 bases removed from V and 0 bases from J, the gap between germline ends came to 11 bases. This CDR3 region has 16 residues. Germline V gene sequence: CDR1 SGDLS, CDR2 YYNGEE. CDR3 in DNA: TGTGCCAGCAGCCCCGGGAGCAGCTCCTATAATTCACCCCTCCACTTT. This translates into CASSPGSSSYNSPLHF.

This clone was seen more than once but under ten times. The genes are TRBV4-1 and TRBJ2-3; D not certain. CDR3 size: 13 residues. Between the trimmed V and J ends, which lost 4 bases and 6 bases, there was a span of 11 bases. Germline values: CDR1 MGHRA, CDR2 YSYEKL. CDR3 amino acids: CASSPAVGDTQYF. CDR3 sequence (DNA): TGCGCCAGCAGCCCGGCTGTCGGGGATACGCAGTATTTT.

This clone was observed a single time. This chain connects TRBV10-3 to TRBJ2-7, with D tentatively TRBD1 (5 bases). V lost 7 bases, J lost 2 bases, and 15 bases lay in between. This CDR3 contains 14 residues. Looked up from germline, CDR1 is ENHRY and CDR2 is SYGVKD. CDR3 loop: CAITRDSKTYEQYF. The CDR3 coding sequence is TGTGCCATCACCCGAGACAGTAAAACCTACGAGCAGTACTTC.

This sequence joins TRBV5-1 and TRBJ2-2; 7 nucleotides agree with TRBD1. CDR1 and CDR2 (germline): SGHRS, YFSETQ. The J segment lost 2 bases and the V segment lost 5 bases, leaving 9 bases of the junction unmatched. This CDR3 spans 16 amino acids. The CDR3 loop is CASRARRDSNTGELFF. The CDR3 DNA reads TGCGCCAGCAGGGCCCGTCGGGACAGCAACACCGGGGAGCTGTTTTTT.